Presented here are 14 T cell receptor beta chains from one specimen sequenced in a study of blood T cell repertoires in COVID-19. The repertoire was sequenced with immunoSEQ multiplex PCR; TCRdb's copy has only in-frame clones and lacks some. The sample contains 150,000 to 200,000 clones, 65% to 85% of which appear only once. Sequenced: peripheral blood. These receptors came from a man in his sixties with active or convalescent COVID-19.

The V gene is TRBV2, the J gene TRBJ1-3; no reliable D call. V was trimmed by 0 bases and J by 0 bases, leaving 9 bases between them. Germline-derived CDR1 and CDR2 are SNHLY and FYNNEI. CDR3 length: 16 residues. CDR3 DNA: TGTGCCAGCAGTGAAGCTGGGCCGAACTCTGGAAACACCATATATTTT. This sequence encodes CASSEAGPNSGNTIYF.

V and J are TRBV27 and TRBJ2-1, with 8 bases matching TRBD2. Germline CDR1 reads MNHEY; CDR2 reads SMNVEV (reference sequence). J gave up 5 bases and V 3 bases, and 9 bases lay outside the gene matches. This CDR3 is 16 amino acids long. The CDR3 spells CASSFLPRGLDNEQFF. As DNA, the CDR3 is TGTGCCAGCAGTTTTCTGCCCCGGGGACTAGACAATGAGCAGTTCTTC.

The chain couples TRBV7-2 to TRBJ2-6, with 10 bases matching TRBD2. This CDR3 comprises 18 residues. J lost 0 bases, V lost 4 bases, and 6 bases had no gene match. CDR1 and CDR2 from the germline V gene are SGHTA and FQGNSA. The CDR3 spells CASSSRTSGHSGANVLTF. The CDR3 DNA reads as TGTGCCAGCAGCTCTCGGACTAGCGGCCACTCTGGGGCCAACGTCCTGACTTTC.

This chain links TRBV10-2 with TRBJ1-1; D perhaps matches TRBD1 (5 bases). This CDR3 is built from 13 residues. Germline-derived CDR1 and CDR2 are WSHSY and SAAADI. Trimming removed 11 bases from V and 1 base from J, with 14 bases in between. The CDR3 DNA reads TGCGCCGTACTTCAGGGTACGAACACTGAAGCTTTCTTT. Its translation: CAVLQGTNTEAFF.

CDR3 amino acids: CASSLYGDQPQHF. CDR3 nucleotide sequence: TGCGCCAGCAGCTTGTACGGGGATCAGCCCCAGCATTTT. The chain is built from TRBV5-1 and TRBJ1-5; D is ambiguous. The CDR3 consists of 13 residues. Germline V CDR1 and CDR2: SGHRS, YFSETQ. V was shortened by 1 base and J by 5 bases, with 7 bases between the two germline ends.

This chain joins TRBV11-2 and TRBJ2-3, with TRBD2 matching over 16 bases. CDR3 length equals 18 residues. Per germline, CDR1 SGHAT and CDR2 FQNNGV. Trimming removed 5 bases from V and 6 bases from J; junction bases left unmatched: 11. The CDR3 spells CASSAPGLAGGPWDTQYF. In nucleotides, the CDR3 is TGTGCCAGCAGCGCCCCGGGACTAGCGGGGGGGCCTTGGGATACGCAGTATTTT.

V and J are TRBV19 and TRBJ1-1, with 10 positions matching TRBD1. Germline CDR1 and CDR2: LNHDA and SQIVND (reference sequence). The CDR3 runs to 15 residues. J lost 4 bases, V lost 4 bases, and 6 bases had no gene match. The DNA of the CDR3 is TGTGCCAGTAGTACAAGGACAGGGGGGGTCACTGAAGCTTTCTTT. Amino acid sequence: CASSTRTGGVTEAFF.

The chain uses TRBV4-1 and TRBJ1-2; possibly TRBD1 for D (5 bases). This CDR3 comprises 16 residues. Germline CDR1 is MGHRA and CDR2 is YSYEKL. V lost 0 bases to trimming and J lost 7 bases, with 18 bases between them. The CDR3 region is CASSQDGALGITGYTF. The CDR3 bases are TGCGCCAGCAGCCAAGATGGGGCTCTTGGGATAACTGGCTACACCTTC.

This clone occurred a few times. The chain uses TRBV5-8 and TRBJ2-1; 9 bases line up with TRBD2. CDR1 is SGHTS, CDR2 YDEGEE, per germline. J gave up 1 base and V 3 bases, and 2 bases lay outside the gene matches. The CDR3 is 15 amino acids. The CDR3 DNA reads TGTGCCAGCAGCTCTAGCGGGGCGTCCTACAATGAGCAGTTCTTC. This translates into CASSSSGASYNEQFF.

This chain connects TRBV19 to TRBJ2-5; D might be TRBD1 (5 bases). Germline-derived CDR1 and CDR2 are LNHDA and SQIVND (reference sequence). Trimming pared 6 bases from V and 4 bases from J, leaving 18 bases between. The CDR3 runs to 15 residues. The CDR3 region has the DNA TGTGCCAGTAGGCTATCTGACAGAGAACCAGAGACCCAGTACTTC. It is translated as CASRLSDREPETQYF. Supplemented by reference TRBV19 and TRBJ2-5, the full variable domain reads DGGITQSPKYLFRKEGQNVTLSCEQNLNHDAMYWYRQDPGQGLRLIYYSQIVNDFQKGDIAEGYSVSREKKESFPLTVTSAQKNPTAFYLCASRLSDREPETQYFGPGTRLLVL.

This clone was found a few times. This sequence joins TRBV5-1 and TRBJ1-5; D is uncertain. In germline, CDR1 is SGHRS, CDR2 YFSETQ. The CDR3 length is 13 residues. V shed 4 bases and J shed 6 bases, with 11 bases lying between them. CDR3 sequence: CASSLHAGQPQHF. In DNA form, the CDR3 reads TGCGCCAGCAGCCTACACGCGGGTCAGCCCCAGCATTTT.

This clone appeared a few times. The chain employs TRBV7-3 and TRBJ2-2; unclear D gene. The CDR3 length is 16 residues. The germline V and J ends were trimmed by 1 base and 0 bases, with 9 bases remaining between them. CDR1 SGHTA and CDR2 FQGTGA come from the germline V gene. The DNA for the CDR3 is TGTGCCAGCAGCTTAAGTCACATTTCGAACACCGGGGAGCTGTTTTTT. This codes for CASSLSHISNTGELFF.

The V call is TRBV4-1, the J call TRBJ1-4, with TRBD1 matching 9 bases. Trimming cost V 4 bases and J 0 bases; bases outside gene matches: 3. This CDR3 comprises 16 residues. Germline V CDR1 and CDR2: MGHRA, YSYEKL. The CDR3 DNA sequence: TGCGCCAGCAGCCGCGGGACAGGGACAACTAATGAAAAACTGTTTTTT. It is translated as CASSRGTGTTNEKLFF.

The chain uses TRBV19 and TRBJ1-2; 7 nucleotides agree with TRBD1. The CDR3 runs to 13 residues. V gave up 1 base and J gave up 4 bases; unmatched junction bases: 0. Germline V gene sequence: CDR1 LNHDA, CDR2 SQIVND (reference sequence). CDR3 coding DNA: TGTGCCAGTAGTATAGGACAGGGCTATGGCTACACCTTC. It translates to CASSIGQGYGYTF.